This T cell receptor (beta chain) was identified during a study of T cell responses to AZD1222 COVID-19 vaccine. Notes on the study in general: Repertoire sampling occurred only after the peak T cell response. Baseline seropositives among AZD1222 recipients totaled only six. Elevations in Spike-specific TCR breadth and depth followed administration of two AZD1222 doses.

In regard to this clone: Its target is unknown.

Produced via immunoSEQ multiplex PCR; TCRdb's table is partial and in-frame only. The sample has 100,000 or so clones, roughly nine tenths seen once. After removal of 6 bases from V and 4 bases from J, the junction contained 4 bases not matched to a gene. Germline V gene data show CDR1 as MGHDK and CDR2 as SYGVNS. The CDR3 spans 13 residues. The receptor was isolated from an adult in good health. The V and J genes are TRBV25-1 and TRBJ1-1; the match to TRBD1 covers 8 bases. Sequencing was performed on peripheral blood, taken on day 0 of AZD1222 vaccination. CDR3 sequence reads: CASSGQGGTEAFF. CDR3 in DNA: TGTGCCAGCAGCGGACAGGGCGGCACTGAAGCTTTCTTT.